This T cell receptor beta chain was identified in a study of blood T cell repertoires in COVID-19. Germline V gene sequence: CDR1 DFQATT, CDR2 SNEGSKA (reference sequence). The V end was cut by 5 bases, the J end by 4 bases, with 9 bases between. The CDR3 has 11 residues. In the original analysis: Reference gene primers were amplified, and this amplification served to estimate nucleated cell counts. Repertoires were generated with immunoSEQ multiplex PCR, while TCRdb's copy carries only in-frame clones and drops some. That table gives V, J and clone size, and the DNA gave D and trimming. The sample contains tens of thousands of clones, roughly 90% of which appear only once.

This TCR was recovered from a man aged 50 to 60 with active COVID-19. The sample consisted of peripheral blood. The chain has TRBV20-1 and TRBJ2-7, with unresolved D. CDR3 sequence: CSAGSNYEQYF. The CDR3 DNA reads as TGCAGTGCTGGCTCAAATTACGAGCAGTACTTC.